The sequence of this TCR beta chain was determined in a study of blood T cell repertoires in COVID-19. The wider study: Acute and convalescent COVID-19 specimens originated in the United States, Italy and Spain. T cells, B-cell-depleted T cells, or PBMCs supplied cDNA or gDNA.

Authors' processing steps: It was from reference gene primer amplification that nucleated cell counts were estimated. Here immunoSEQ multiplex PCR was the method, and the copy in TCRdb shows in-frame clones only, minus some. V and J calls and clone size follow that table, whereas D and trimming were derived from the DNA. The sample contains roughly 50,000 clones, 81% of which appear only once. This TCR was sampled from a woman aged 60-75 years with acute or convalescent COVID-19. Sequencing was performed on peripheral blood.

The CDR3 region has the DNA TGTGCCAGTAGTCAGGCGCGGGGGAGTGACACTGAAGCTTTCTTT. Translated: CASSQARGSDTEAFF. This chain links TRBV19 with TRBJ1-1, with D possibly matching TRBD1 (5 bases). The CDR3 is made up of 15 amino acids. V was cut by 5 bases and J by 3 bases, with 16 bases left in between. Germline V gives CDR1 LNHDA, CDR2 SQIVND (reference sequence).